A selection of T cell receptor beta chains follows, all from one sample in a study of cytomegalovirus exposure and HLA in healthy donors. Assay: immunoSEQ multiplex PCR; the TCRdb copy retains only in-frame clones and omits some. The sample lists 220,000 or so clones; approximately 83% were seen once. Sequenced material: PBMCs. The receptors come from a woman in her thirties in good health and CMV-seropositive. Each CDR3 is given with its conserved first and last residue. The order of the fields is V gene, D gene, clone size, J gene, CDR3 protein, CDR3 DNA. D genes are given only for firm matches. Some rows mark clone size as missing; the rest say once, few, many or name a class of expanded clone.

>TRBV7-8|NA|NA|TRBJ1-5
CASSPVGWSNQPQHF
TGTGCCAGCAGCCCAGTGGGCTGGAGCAATCAGCCCCAGCATTTT
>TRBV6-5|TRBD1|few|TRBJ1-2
CASSYGQDYGYTF
TGTGCCAGCAGTTACGGACAGGACTATGGCTACACCTTC
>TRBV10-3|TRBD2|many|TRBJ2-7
CAISGLAGPRAYEQYF
TGTGCCATCAGCGGACTAGCGGGCCCAAGGGCGTACGAGCAGTACTTC
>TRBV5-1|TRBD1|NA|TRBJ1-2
CASSRQGEVEGYTF
TGCGCCAGCAGTCGACAGGGTGAGGTGGAGGGCTACACCTTC
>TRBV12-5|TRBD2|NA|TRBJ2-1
CASGLVGLVMNEQFF
TGTGCTAGTGGTTTGGTCGGACTAGTCATGAATGAGCAGTTCTTC
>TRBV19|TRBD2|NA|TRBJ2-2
CASSMGLAGLTGELFF
TGTGCCAGTAGTATGGGGCTAGCGGGACTCACCGGGGAGCTGTTTTTT
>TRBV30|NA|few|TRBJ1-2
CAWSPLYGYTF
TGTGCCTGGAGTCCACTGTATGGCTACACCTTC
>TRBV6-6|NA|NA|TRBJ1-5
CASSLRDNNQPQHF
TGTGCCAGCAGTCTCCGGGACAACAATCAGCCCCAGCATTTT
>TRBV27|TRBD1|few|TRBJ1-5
CASSTSLDRGQPQHF
TGTGCCAGCAGTACCTCCCTGGACAGGGGTCAGCCCCAGCATTTT
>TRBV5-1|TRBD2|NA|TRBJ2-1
CASSPGRGDEQFF
TGCGCCAGCAGCCCAGGTCGGGGGGATGAGCAGTTCTTC
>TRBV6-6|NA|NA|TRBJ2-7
CASNQVGPGNEQYF
TGTGCCAGCAACCAAGTGGGTCCTGGCAACGAGCAGTACTTC
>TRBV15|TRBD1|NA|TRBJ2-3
CATSRDQGVRDTQYF
TGTGCCACCAGCAGAGATCAGGGGGTCAGGGATACGCAGTATTTT
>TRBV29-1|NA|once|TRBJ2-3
CSESTDTQYF
TGCAGCGAGAGCACAGATACGCAGTATTTT
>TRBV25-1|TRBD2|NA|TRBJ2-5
CASSKPGLAGVRETQYF
TGTGCCAGCAGTAAGCCGGGACTAGCGGGAGTAAGGGAGACCCAGTACTTC
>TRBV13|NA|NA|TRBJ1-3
CASSPTGQGNTIYF
TGTGCCAGCAGCCCTACCGGACAGGGAAACACCATATATTTT
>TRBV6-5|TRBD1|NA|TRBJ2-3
CASSSTGGTDTQYF
TGTGCCAGCAGTTCTACAGGGGGCACAGATACGCAGTATTTT
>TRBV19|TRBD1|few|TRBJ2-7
CASSMGTGTNEQYF
TGTGCCAGTAGTATGGGGACAGGGACCAACGAGCAGTACTTC
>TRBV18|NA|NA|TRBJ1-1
CASSPQGNTEAFF
TGTGCCAGCTCACCACAAGGGAACACTGAAGCTTTCTTT
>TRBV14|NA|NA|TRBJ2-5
CASSPTALQETQYF
TGTGCCAGCAGCCCAACGGCTTTGCAAGAGACCCAGTACTTC
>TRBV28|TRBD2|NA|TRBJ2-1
CASSLSPSGTQRQQFF
TGTGCCAGCAGTTTATCGCCTAGCGGGACCCAGAGGCAGCAGTTCTTC
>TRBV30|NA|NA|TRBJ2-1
CAWSVGVRSYNEQFF
TGTGCCTGGAGTGTGGGGGTGAGGTCCTACAATGAGCAGTTCTTC
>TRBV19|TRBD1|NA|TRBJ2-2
CASSGQAMTWDMTGELFF
TGTGCCAGTAGTGGACAGGCTATGACTTGGGACATGACCGGGGAGCTGTTTTTT
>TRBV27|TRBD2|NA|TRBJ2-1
CASSFMRTSGIPFLFF
TGTGCCAGCAGTTTCATGCGGACTAGCGGGATCCCTTTCTTGTTCTTC
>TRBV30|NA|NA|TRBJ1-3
CAWSVRSIAGNTIYF
TGTGCCTGGAGTGTACGGTCCATTGCTGGAAACACCATATATTTT
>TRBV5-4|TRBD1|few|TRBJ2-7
CASSSGQGARYEQYF
TGTGCCAGCAGCAGTGGGCAGGGGGCTCGATACGAGCAGTACTTC
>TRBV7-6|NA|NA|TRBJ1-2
CASSLPGYYGYTF
TGTGCCAGCAGCTTACCGGGCTACTATGGCTACACCTTC
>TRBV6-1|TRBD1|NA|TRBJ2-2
CASSSGQGWAGELFF
TGTGCCAGCAGTTCCGGACAGGGGTGGGCCGGGGAGCTGTTTTTT
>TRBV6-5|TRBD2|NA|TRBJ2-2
CASSFSGTSTGELFF
TGTGCCAGCAGTTTCTCCGGGACTAGCACCGGGGAGCTGTTTTTT